Listed below are T cell receptor beta chains from one sample, sequenced in a study of Graves' ophthalmopathy and Graves' hyperthyroidism. TCRdb used MiXCR to reprocess the multiplex PCR reads, holding one entry per CDR3 protein. The table shows about 400,000 distinct CDR3 sequences, with under 25% occurring only once. Specimen: peripheral blood. These receptors were taken from a woman aged 18-29 years with stable Graves' hyperthyroidism. Both conserved end residues are part of each CDR3. The order of the fields is J gene, CDR3 length, clone size, V gene, D gene, CDR3 DNA, CDR3 protein. The D gene is left open where the match is weak. Clone size is not always given. Where it is, it says once, few, many or a class for expanded clones.

TRBJ2-5	12	many	TRBV9	TRBD1	TGTGCCAGCAAGGGGGCTGGAGAGACCCAGTACTTC	CASKGAGETQYF
TRBJ2-7	16	many	TRBV7-9	NA	TGTGCCAGCAGACCCCTCGACATAGGAGGACCCTACGAGCAGTACTTC	CASRPLDIGGPYEQYF
TRBJ2-3	14	NA	TRBV5-1	TRBD2	TGCGCCAGCAGCTTGTGGACTAGCCAAGATACGCAGTATTTT	CASSLWTSQDTQYF
TRBJ2-5	13	many	TRBV7-8	NA	TGTGCCAGCAGCTTAGGTGGAGCGTTGACCCAGTACTTC	CASSLGGALTQYF
TRBJ2-5	20	NA	TRBV25-1	TRBD2	TGTGCCAGCAGTGCTGAGGGGGGGCTGATAGCGGGAAGGTACCAAGAGACCCAGTACTTC	CASSAEGGLIAGRYQETQYF
TRBJ2-7	15	NA	TRBV7-9	NA	TGTGCCAGCAGCTTAAGCTTTCCCCCCTCCTACGAGCAGTACTTC	CASSLSFPPSYEQYF
TRBJ2-2	13	many	TRBV6-1	NA	TGTGCCATCCGACAGGTTTACACCGGGGAGCTGTTTTTT	CAIRQVYTGELFF
TRBJ2-2	16	many	TRBV3-1	TRBD1	TGTGCCAGCAGCCAAGATACCAGGGGGTGGACCGGGGAGCTGTTTTTT	CASSQDTRGWTGELFF
TRBJ1-3	11	NA	TRBV28	NA	TGTGCCAGCAGTTCACGAAACACCATATATTTT	CASSSRNTIYF
TRBJ1-2	14	many	TRBV24-1	TRBD1	TGTGCCACCAGTGATCCCGGACAGGACTATGGCTACACCTTC	CATSDPGQDYGYTF
TRBJ2-7	15	NA	TRBV28	NA	TGTGCCAGCAGCTCGGCCTCTTTCAGCTCCTACGAGCAGTACTTC	CASSSASFSSYEQYF
TRBJ1-1	19	many	TRBV7-7	NA	TGTGCCAGCAGCTCCGAAGGCCGGCTACAGCTACTTATGAACACTGAAGCTTTCTTT	CASSSEGRLQLLMNTEAFF
TRBJ1-1	14	many	TRBV19	NA	TGTGCCAGTAAAGGGGACCAGGGGTCTTCAGAAGCTTTCTTT	CASKGDQGSSEAFF
TRBJ1-2	15	NA	TRBV4-1	NA	TGCGCCAGCAGCCAAGGTTGGGGTCATGCGAATGGCTACACCTTC	CASSQGWGHANGYTF
TRBJ2-2	14	many	TRBV12-3/TRBV12-4	NA	TGTGCCAGCAGGCTGAGCGGGAACACCGGGGAGCTGTTTTTT	CASRLSGNTGELFF
TRBJ2-4	18	many	TRBV10-3	NA	TGTGCCATCAGTGAGACCCAAAAGATCTTTGACAGGATCAACATTCAGTACTTC	CAISETQKIFDRINIQYF
TRBJ1-2	13	NA	TRBV14	NA	TGTGCCAGCAGCCAAGATAACAGCTATGGCTACACCTTC	CASSQDNSYGYTF
TRBJ1-2	14	many	TRBV4-2	NA	TGTGCCAGCAGCCAAGAGGGATCCTACTATGGCTACACCTTC	CASSQEGSYYGYTF
TRBJ2-2	15	many	TRBV27	TRBD1	TGTGCCAGCAGCCAAAGCGACAGGGGCGTCGGGGAGCTGTTTTTT	CASSQSDRGVGELFF
TRBJ1-5	14	many	TRBV2	TRBD1	TGTGCCAGCTCCGGGACAGAAAGGAATCAGCCCCAGCATTTT	CASSGTERNQPQHF
TRBJ1-1	17	many	TRBV20-1	NA	TGCAGTGCTAGGGGGCCTGGTGGAGGCAGCATGAACACTGAAGCTTTCTTT	CSARGPGGGSMNTEAFF
TRBJ2-1	17	NA	TRBV4-1	TRBD2	TGCGCCAGCAGCCAGAAGGACCCTAGCGGGGGCTACAATGAGCAGTTCTTC	CASSQKDPSGGYNEQFF
TRBJ1-1	12	NA	TRBV28	NA	TGTGCCTGCACTACCTACAGGGCCGAAGCTTTCTTT	CACTTYRAEAFF
TRBJ1-5	15	many	TRBV20-1	NA	TGCAGTGCCGATGACAGAAAAAGGGGCAATCAGCCCCAGCATTTT	CSADDRKRGNQPQHF
TRBJ1-5	18	NA	TRBV6-2/TRBV6-3	TRBD1	TGTGCCAGCAGTTACCCGGGGACAGGCCTTCTAAGCAATCAGCCCCAGCATTTT	CASSYPGTGLLSNQPQHF
TRBJ1-1	14	NA	TRBV6-1	NA	TGTGCCAGCAGGGCAGGGGAGTTAAGGACTGAAGCTTTCTTT	CASRAGELRTEAFF
TRBJ2-5	13	NA	TRBV6-2/TRBV6-3	NA	TGTGCCAGCACCCCGGGAATTGAGGAGACCCAGTACTTC	CASTPGIEETQYF
TRBJ1-5	15	NA	TRBV5-1	NA	TGCGCCAGCAGCTTGGGAGACAGCCCCAATCAGCCCCAGCATTTT	CASSLGDSPNQPQHF
TRBJ2-2	16	NA	TRBV7-8	NA	TGTGCCAGCAGCTCCCACCGGGACCCAAGCACCGGGGAGCTGTTTTTT	CASSSHRDPSTGELFF
TRBJ2-5	14	many	TRBV3-1	NA	TGTGCCAGCAGCCAAGGGGGCGCCCTGGGGACCCAGTACTTC	CASSQGGALGTQYF
TRBJ1-1	14	NA	TRBV28	TRBD1	TGTGCCAGCAGTAACCTACAGGGGTCCACTGAAGCTTTCTTT	CASSNLQGSTEAFF
TRBJ2-5	15	many	TRBV27	TRBD2	TGTGCCAGCTCCGATGGACTAGCGGGATGGGAGACCCAGTACTTC	CASSDGLAGWETQYF
TRBJ1-2	14	many	TRBV7-2	NA	TGTGCCAGCAGCGCCGGGCCCACCCGACGTGGCTACACCTTC	CASSAGPTRRGYTF
TRBJ2-5	11	many	TRBV6-4	NA	TGTGCCAGCAAGACGGGAGAGACCCAGTACTTC	CASKTGETQYF
TRBJ2-7	13	NA	TRBV28	TRBD1	TGTGCCAGCAGTCGACAGGGGGAGGTAGTGCAGTACTTC	CASSRQGEVVQYF
TRBJ1-1	16	many	TRBV27	TRBD1	TGTGCCAGCACCAAGGGACAGGGGGGGATAAACACTGAAGCTTTCTTT	CASTKGQGGINTEAFF
TRBJ2-7	15	many	TRBV11-2	TRBD2	TGTGCCAGCAGCTTAGGTGCGGGAGGGGTAAGGGAGCAGTACTTC	CASSLGAGGVREQYF
TRBJ1-1	13	many	TRBV18	NA	TGTGCCAGCTCCCCTGGGCCTGGCACTGAAGCTTTCTTT	CASSPGPGTEAFF
TRBJ2-4	14	many	TRBV5-1	NA	TGCGCCAACAGCTTAGAGGGAGAACCAAACATTCAGTACTTC	CANSLEGEPNIQYF
TRBJ2-5	14	many	TRBV7-9	TRBD1	TGTGCCAGCAGCTTTTCGACAGGGCAAGAGACCCAGTACTTC	CASSFSTGQETQYF
TRBJ2-7	14	many	TRBV20-1	TRBD2	TGCAGTGCTGGGGGTCAAGGGGAGGGGTACGAGCAGTACTTC	CSAGGQGEGYEQYF
TRBJ2-7	15	NA	TRBV6-5	NA	TGTGCCAGCAGTTTGTCGTTTGGGTACCCTGGGGAGCAGTACTTC	CASSLSFGYPGEQYF